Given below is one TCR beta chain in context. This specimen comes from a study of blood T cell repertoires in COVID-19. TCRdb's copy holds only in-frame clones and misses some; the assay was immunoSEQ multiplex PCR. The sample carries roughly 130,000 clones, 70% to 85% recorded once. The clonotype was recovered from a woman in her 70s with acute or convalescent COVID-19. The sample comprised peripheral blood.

CDR3 sequence: CASSPPSGGPDTQYF. CDR3 DNA sequence: TGCGCCAGCAGCCCCCCTAGCGGGGGTCCAGATACGCAGTATTTT. The chain joins TRBV5-1 to TRBJ2-3; TRBD2 matches at 10 bases. The junction had 6 bases not matched to a gene; V was cut back by 4 bases and J by 4 bases. CDR3 size: 15 residues. CDR1 is SGHRS, CDR2 YFSETQ, per germline.